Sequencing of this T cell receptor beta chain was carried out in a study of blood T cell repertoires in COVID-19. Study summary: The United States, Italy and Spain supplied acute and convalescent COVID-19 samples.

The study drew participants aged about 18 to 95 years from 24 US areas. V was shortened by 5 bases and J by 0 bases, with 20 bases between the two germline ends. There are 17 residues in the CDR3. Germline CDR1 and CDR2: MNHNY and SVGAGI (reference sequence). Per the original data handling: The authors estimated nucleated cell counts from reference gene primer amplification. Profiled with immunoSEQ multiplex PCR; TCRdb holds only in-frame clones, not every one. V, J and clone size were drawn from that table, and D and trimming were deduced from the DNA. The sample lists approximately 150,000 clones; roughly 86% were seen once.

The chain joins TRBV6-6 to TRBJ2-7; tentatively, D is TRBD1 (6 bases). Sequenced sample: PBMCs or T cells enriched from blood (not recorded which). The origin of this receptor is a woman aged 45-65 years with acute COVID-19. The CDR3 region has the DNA TGTGCCAGCAGTCCCCGAGACAGGTCCTTATACTCCTACGAGCAGTACTTC. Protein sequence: CASSPRDRSLYSYEQYF.